This T cell receptor (beta chain) was retrieved from a study of T cell responses to AZD1222 COVID-19 vaccine. This clone was detected once. Its antigen is unknown. General study points: Repertoires were obtained only post-peak T cell response. Two AZD1222 administrations were followed by greater Spike-specific TCR breadth and depth. Baseline serostatus was positive in only a handful of AZD1222 recipients.

With 2 bases removed from V and 4 bases from J, the gap between germline ends came to 9 bases. The CDR3 length is 13 residues. CDR1 is SGHRS and CDR2 is YFSETQ in the germline V gene. Second-dose recipients at about 4 or about 12 weeks were treated as one pooled group. Profiling relied on immunoSEQ multiplex PCR, and the TCRdb table lists in-frame clones only, not all of them. The sample includes 92,000 or so clones, around 91% of them seen just once. This TCR came from an adult who received the AZD1222 COVID-19 vaccine. The chain has TRBV5-1 and TRBJ1-1, with no clear D. The starting material was peripheral blood, obtained 28 days after the second AZD1222 dose. Here the CDR3 reads CASSFSTGTEAFF. DNA for the CDR3: TGCGCCAGCAGCTTTTCCACCGGCACTGAAGCTTTCTTT.